The 14 T cell receptor beta chains listed next were all sequenced from one sample in a study of CD8 T cells in ankylosing spondylitis. TCRdb re-called the 5' RACE reads through MiXCR, storing one row per CDR3 protein. Among around 180,000 distinct CDR3 sequences listed, about an eighth were seen once. Sequenced: blood, either unsorted or a sorted T cell fraction (not recorded which). The receptors were gathered from a female donor with ankylosing spondylitis or in good health (not recorded which).

This clonotype was counted many times. J is TRBJ2-1 and V is TRBV11-3; D call uncertain. Germline V gives CDR1 SGHNT, CDR2 YENEEA. V lost 5 bases to trimming and J lost 4 bases, with 9 bases between them. CDR3 length: 13 amino acids. This chain's CDR3 is CASSHGLYNEQFF. As DNA, the CDR3 is TGTGCCAGCAGCCATGGGTTATACAATGAGCAGTTCTTC.

The chain links TRBV19 to TRBJ1-1; 7 nucleotides agree with TRBD1. With 7 bases clipped from V and 2 bases from J, the junction kept 13 bases outside the gene matches. The CDR3 runs 16 residues. Germline V lookup: CDR1 LNHDA, CDR2 SQIVND (reference sequence). CDR3 loop: CASNTGAPPKNTEAFF. Here the CDR3 DNA reads TGTGCCAGTAACACAGGGGCTCCACCCAAAAACACTGAAGCTTTCTTT.

This clonotype was counted many times. This rearrangement joins TRBV28 to TRBJ1-2; TRBD1 matches 10 bases. With V trimmed by 7 bases and J by 6 bases, 5 bases remained unmatched. The CDR3 is 13 amino acids. CDR1 is MDHEN, CDR2 SYDVKM, per germline. Written as DNA, the CDR3 is TGTGCCAGCAAACGACAGGGGGCTGATGGCTACACCTTC. Protein sequence: CASKRQGADGYTF.

This clonotype has at least ten counts. CDR3 nucleotide sequence: TGCAGCGTCGCAGCAGGATTAAATCAGCCCCAGCATTTT. It specifies CSVAAGLNQPQHF. The rearrangement links TRBV29-1 to TRBJ1-5; D is unresolved. CDR1 and CDR2 (germline): SQVTM, ANQGSEA. The length of the CDR3 is 13 residues. V lost 6 bases to trimming and J lost 4 bases, with 13 bases between them.

The chain has TRBV6-1 and TRBJ1-1; TRBD1 matches 9 bases. The length of the CDR3 is 15 residues. The V gene end was trimmed by 5 bases and the J gene end by 8 bases; junction bases not matched to a gene: 12. Looked up from germline, CDR1 is MNHNS and CDR2 is SASEGT. This CDR3 is CASSTSGTGNREAFF. Written as DNA, the CDR3 is TGTGCCAGCAGTACCTCCGGGACAGGGAATCGCGAAGCTTTCTTT.

This clonotype has at least ten counts. The rearrangement uses TRBV14 and TRBJ1-4, with TRBD1 as a possible D gene (5 bases). The V end was cut by 0 bases, the J end by 11 bases, with 22 bases between. The CDR3 is 17 amino acids. CDR1 SGHDN and CDR2 FVKESK come from the germline V gene. The CDR3 here is CASSQEFGAKSGGKLFF. CDR3 DNA: TGTGCCAGCAGCCAAGAGTTCGGGGCCAAAAGCGGGGGGAAACTGTTTTTT.

This clonotype was seen at least ten times. CDR3 amino acids: CASRPGEGEVGYTF. In DNA form, the CDR3 reads TGTGCCAGCAGACCCGGGGAAGGGGAGGTTGGCTACACCTTC. The rearrangement links TRBV6-2 or TRBV6-3 to TRBJ1-2; a possible D gene is TRBD1 (5 bases). The V gene's germline CDR1 is MNHEY and CDR2 SVGEGT. Between the trimmed V and J ends, which lost 6 bases and 7 bases, there was a span of 18 bases. The CDR3 contains 14 residues.

The sample holds many counts of this clonotype. The chain combines TRBV5-8 with TRBJ2-7; D possibly corresponds to TRBD1 (5 bases). CDR1 SGHTS and CDR2 YDEGEE come from the germline V gene. Trimming stripped 2 bases from V and 6 bases from J, with 18 bases between. The CDR3 consists of 15 residues. This CDR3 is CASSLYFRQGLEQYF. The CDR3 region has the DNA TGTGCCAGCAGCTTATACTTCAGGCAGGGCCTCGAGCAGTACTTC.

In its sample, this clonotype was seen a few times. The chain has TRBV27 and TRBJ1-1; TRBD1 matches at 10 bases. This CDR3 has 16 amino acids. V dropped 4 bases and J dropped 0; count of bases not matched to a gene: 5. CDR1 is MNHEY and CDR2 is SMNVEV in the germline V gene (reference sequence). CDR3 protein: CASSSGQGPMNTEAFF. Written as DNA, the CDR3 is TGTGCCAGCAGTTCGGGACAGGGGCCAATGAACACTGAAGCTTTCTTT.

This clonotype has only a few counts. The gene calls are TRBV6-5 and TRBJ1-6; 10 nucleotides align to TRBD1. CDR3 length equals 16 residues. Trimming at V came to 3 bases and at J to 4 bases, leaving 3 bases not matched to a gene. Germline V lookup: CDR1 MNHEY, CDR2 SVGAGI. The CDR3 bases are TGTGCCAGCAGTTATTGGGACAGGGGATATAATTCACCCCTCCACTTT. Translating gives CASSYWDRGYNSPLHF.

The sample holds many counts of this clonotype. The chain joins TRBV28 to TRBJ2-1, with a tentative D call TRBD1 (6 bases). The V and J ends lost 2 bases and 0 bases respectively, with 11 bases between them. Germline V gene lookup returns CDR1 MDHEN and CDR2 SYDVKM. This CDR3 comprises 16 residues. The CDR3 DNA reads TGTGCCAGCAGTTTAGGGACAATGGGCTCCTACAATGAGCAGTTCTTC. Translating gives CASSLGTMGSYNEQFF.

On this clonotype itself: With a much larger clone just one base away, this may be a read error. This chain connects TRBV28 to TRBJ2-7, with D unclear. V lost 5 bases and J 7 bases, leaving 18 bases between the germline ends. The length of the CDR3 is 14 residues. Germline V gene sequence: CDR1 MDHEN, CDR2 SYDVKM. CDR3: CASSLGSLLLEQYF. The CDR3 DNA sequence: TGTGCCAGCAGTCTGGGCTCCCTTCTACTTGAGCAGTACTTC. The whole variable domain, remainder taken from reference TRBV28 and TRBJ2-7, is DVKVTQSSRYLVKRTGEKVFLECVQDMDHENMFWYRQDPGLGLRLIYFSYDVKMKEKGDIPEGYSVSREKKERFSLILESASTNQTSMYLCASSLGSLLLEQYFGPGTRLTVT.

This clonotype was observed at least ten times. J is TRBJ2-3 and V is TRBV7-9; D may be TRBD1 or TRBD2 (5 bases each). The V end was cut by 4 bases, the J end by 4 bases, with 15 bases between. This CDR3 comprises 15 residues. Germline V CDR1 and CDR2: SEHNR, FQNEAQ (reference sequence). This chain's CDR3 is CASSSQGAGSDTQYF. CDR3 nucleotide sequence: TGTGCCAGCAGCTCTCAGGGCGCGGGTTCAGATACGCAGTATTTT.

This clonotype was seen many times. The V gene is TRBV12-3 or TRBV12-4, the J gene TRBJ1-6; TRBD1 aligns across 7 bases. This CDR3 is 15 amino acids long. Germline trimming cut 7 bases from V and 6 bases from J; bases unmatched to any gene: 9. CDR3 DNA: TGTGCCAGCAAATCCTCGGACAGGCTTAATTCACCCCTCCACTTT. Amino acids: CASKSSDRLNSPLHF.